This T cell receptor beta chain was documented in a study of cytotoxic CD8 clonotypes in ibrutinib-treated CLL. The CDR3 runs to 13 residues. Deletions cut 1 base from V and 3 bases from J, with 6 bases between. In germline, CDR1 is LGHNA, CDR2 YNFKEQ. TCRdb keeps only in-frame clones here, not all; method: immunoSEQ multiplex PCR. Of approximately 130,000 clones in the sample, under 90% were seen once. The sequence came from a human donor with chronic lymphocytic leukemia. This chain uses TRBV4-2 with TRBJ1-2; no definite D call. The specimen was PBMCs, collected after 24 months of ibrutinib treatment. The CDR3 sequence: CASSQGDDYGYTF. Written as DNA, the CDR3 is TGTGCCAGCAGCCAAGGAGACGACTATGGCTACACCTTC.